A selection of T cell receptor beta chains follows, all from one sample in a study of OX40 agonist ivuxolimab in advanced cancers. Some clones are missing from TCRdb's copy, which holds only in-frame ones; the method was immunoSEQ multiplex PCR. This table holds roughly 67,000 clones, roughly 84% found once. Sequencing used CD4+ or CD8+ T cells sorted from blood, obtained in a trial of the OX40 agonist ivuxolimab. The receptors here all came from an adult with an advanced solid tumor such as melanoma, head and neck, liver or kidney cancer. Each CDR3 is given with its conserved first and last residue. D genes are given only for firm matches. Clone size is stated in some rows and not others, as once, few, many or a class when expanded.

clone_size j_call d_call v_call cdr3_nt cdr3_aa
. TRBJ1-4 . TRBV6-5 TGTGCCAGCAGTTACTCCGGGCGAACTAATGAAAAACTGTTTTTT CASSYSGRTNEKLFF
. TRBJ1-1 . TRBV2 TGTGCCAGCAGTGACAGAGAGAACACTGAAGCTTTCTTT CASSDRENTEAFF
few TRBJ1-3 . TRBV5-1 TGCGCCAGCAGCTTTGTCCAAGGGGGAGCGGGAAACACCATATATTTT CASSFVQGGAGNTIYF
. TRBJ2-7 TRBD2 TRBV7-2 TGTGCCAGCAGCCTTATGGCACTAGCGGGCTCCTACGAGCAGTACTTC CASSLMALAGSYEQYF
. TRBJ2-7 TRBD1 TRBV6-1 TGTGCCAGCAGTCAACAGGGGGCGTATGAGCAGTACTTC CASSQQGAYEQYF
. TRBJ1-2 TRBD1 TRBV19 TGTGCCAGTAGTTCCCGCTTTAAAACCGGGACAGGGTCTGATGGCTACACCTTC CASSSRFKTGTGSDGYTF
. TRBJ2-1 TRBD2 TRBV19 TGTGCCAGTAGAAGCGGGGGGGTTAATGAGCAGTTCTTC CASRSGGVNEQFF
. TRBJ1-2 . TRBV7-2 TGTGCCAGCAGCTTAGACTCCGGGGGGCTTGGCTATGGCTACACCTTC CASSLDSGGLGYGYTF
. TRBJ2-1 TRBD1 TRBV27 TGTGCCAGCAGTCCCCGACAGGGGTTAAACAATGAGCAGTTCTTC CASSPRQGLNNEQFF
. TRBJ1-1 . TRBV5-5 TGTGCCAGCAGCTTGGCCGGGACATTGAACACTGAAGCTTTCTTT CASSLAGTLNTEAFF
. TRBJ1-6 . TRBV5-6 TGTGCCAGCAGCTTCGGGGGGGACAACCGATCACCCCTCCACTTT CASSFGGDNRSPLHF
. TRBJ1-1 . TRBV5-4 TGTGCCAGCAGCTTGGATCTCACTGAAGCTTTCTTT CASSLDLTEAFF
. TRBJ1-3 . TRBV5-4 TGTGCCAGCAGCTCACTCATCTCTGGAAACACCATATATTTT CASSSLISGNTIYF
. TRBJ1-3 . TRBV7-2 TGTGCCAGCAGCTTAGTCGGTCTGGTTGGGGAGCCTGGAAACACCATATATTTT CASSLVGLVGEPGNTIYF
. TRBJ2-1 TRBD1 TRBV6-5 TGTGCCAGCAGTTACTGGATGGGACAGGGGGTAGGTGAGCAGTTCTTC CASSYWMGQGVGEQFF
. TRBJ2-5 TRBD2 TRBV5-1 TGCGCCAGCAGCTTAGGGACTAGCGGAGAAGGAGAGACCCAGTACTTC CASSLGTSGEGETQYF
. TRBJ2-7 TRBD2 TRBV7-2 TGTGCCAGCAGCTTAACGATGTCCGGCGGGGGGGCCCCCTACGAGCAGTACTTC CASSLTMSGGGAPYEQYF
. TRBJ1-1 . TRBV7-6 TGTGCCAGCAGCCCCCTCAATCCCCCATCTGAAGCTTTCTTT CASSPLNPPSEAFF
. TRBJ2-7 . TRBV6-1 TGTGCCAGCAGCCCAATAGGACCCGAGCAGTACTTC CASSPIGPEQYF
. TRBJ1-1 . TRBV6-5 TGTGCCAGCAGGCGGGGGGGCCTTAACACTGAAGCTTTCTTT CASRRGGLNTEAFF
. TRBJ2-7 TRBD1 TRBV4-2 TGTGCCAGCAGCCAACCGACAGGGGTAGCGACCTACGAGCAGTACTTC CASSQPTGVATYEQYF
. TRBJ2-1 TRBD1 TRBV5-1 TGCGCCAGCAGCCTCCAACCGGGGACAGGGACCTACAATGAGCAGTTCTTC CASSLQPGTGTYNEQFF
. TRBJ2-1 . TRBV7-9 TGTGCCAGCAGGGGTCTCAGCTCCTCTAAATACAATGAGCAGTTCTTC CASRGLSSSKYNEQFF
once TRBJ2-5 TRBD1 TRBV5-4 TGTGCCAGCAGCCCCCGGACAGGGGTAGAGACCCAGTACTTC CASSPRTGVETQYF
. TRBJ2-1 TRBD1 TRBV6-1 TGTGCCAGCAGAGCCATTCGGACAGGTAACAATGAGCAGTTCTTC CASRAIRTGNNEQFF
. TRBJ1-5 TRBD1 TRBV18 TGTGCCAGCTCACAGGGACAGGGGGGTCAGCCCCAGCATTTT CASSQGQGGQPQHF
. TRBJ2-5 . TRBV5-4 TGTGCCAGCAGCTTGGTGCCCGCAGAGACCCAGTACTTC CASSLVPAETQYF
. TRBJ2-7 . TRBV19 TGTGCCAGTAGTAAGGGACTGGACTACGAGCAGTACTTC CASSKGLDYEQYF
. TRBJ1-4 TRBD1 TRBV5-1 TGCGCCAGCAGCTTGGGAGACAGGGGGCGAGGGAATGAAAAACTGTTTTTT CASSLGDRGRGNEKLFF
. TRBJ2-3 . TRBV4-2 TGTGCCAGCAGCCAAGAGAAGGGGGGCGGGGGCACAGATACGCAGTATTTT CASSQEKGGGGTDTQYF
. TRBJ2-2 . TRBV5-4 TGTGCCAGCAGCTTGGAGACAGCCACCGGGGAGCTGTTTTTT CASSLETATGELFF
. TRBJ2-7 . TRBV9 TGTGCCAGCAGCGTAGGGGTCGGAGCCTACGAGCAGTACTTC CASSVGVGAYEQYF
once TRBJ1-2 TRBD1 TRBV14 TGTGCCAGCAGCCAACACGGGACAGGGGAGTTTGGCTACACCTTC CASSQHGTGEFGYTF
. TRBJ1-3 . TRBV18 TGTGCCAGCTCACTAACACAGGTATCCACTGGAAACACCATATATTTT CASSLTQVSTGNTIYF
. TRBJ2-5 . TRBV11-2 TGTGCCAGCAGCTTAGGAAGAGCCTCGCGGGAGACCCAGTACTTC CASSLGRASRETQYF
. TRBJ2-2 TRBD2 TRBV2 TGTGCCAGCAGGTGGACGGGGGGGCCGGTCGGGGAGCTGTTTTTT CASRWTGGPVGELFF
. TRBJ2-1 . TRBV1 TGCACCAAGCCCGGCTACTACAATGAGCAGTTCTTC CTKPGYYNEQFF
. TRBJ1-1 . TRBV6-5 TGTGCCAGCAGGGGAACAGGGAAGAACACTGAAGCTTTCTTT CASRGTGKNTEAFF
. TRBJ2-5 . TRBV18 TGTGCCAGCTCCTCGGGGGACAAAAAGACCCAGTACTTC CASSSGDKKTQYF
. TRBJ2-7 TRBD1 TRBV18 TGTGCCAGCTCCCGACAGGGGAGCTCCTACGAGCAGTACTTC CASSRQGSSYEQYF
. TRBJ1-4 . TRBV29-1 TGCAGCGCTTGTCTGGACGGCTTTAATGAAAAACTGTTTTTT CSACLDGFNEKLFF
. TRBJ1-2 TRBD1 TRBV6-5 TGTGCCAGCAGTTACTACCGGGACAGCTATGGCTACACCTTC CASSYYRDSYGYTF
. TRBJ1-2 . TRBV5-5 TGTGCCAGCAGCTTCTCTTCGGCATATGGCTACACCTTC CASSFSSAYGYTF
. TRBJ2-2 . TRBV29-1 TGCAGCGTTGACCCTCGGGGTAAGGGGCGGAGAACCGGGGAGCTGTTTTTT CSVDPRGKGRRTGELFF
. TRBJ2-5 . TRBV30 TGTGCCTGGAGTGTACAGGGTACGGAGACCCAGTACTTC CAWSVQGTETQYF
. TRBJ2-7 TRBD1 TRBV6-4 TGTGCCAGCAGTGACCGCGGGGGACAGGGGTACGAGCAGTACTTC CASSDRGGQGYEQYF
. TRBJ1-2 . TRBV2 TGTGCCAGCAGTGAACAGACAGGAACCAACTATGGCTACACCTTC CASSEQTGTNYGYTF
. TRBJ2-3 . TRBV21-1 TGTGCCAGCAGCAAAGAGAGGGGGCCCCAGAACACAGATACGCAGTATTTT CASSKERGPQNTDTQYF
. TRBJ2-7 . TRBV14 TGTGCCAGCAGCCTGAACTACGAGCAGTACTTC CASSLNYEQYF
. TRBJ2-7 TRBD1 TRBV11-2 TGTGCCAGCAGCGCCCGTAGGCAGGGGGCCTCGGAGCAGTACTTC CASSARRQGASEQYF
few TRBJ2-3 . TRBV6-1 TGTGCCAGCAGTGAAGCTCTGGGGCGAGGGGTCACAGATACGCAGTATTTT CASSEALGRGVTDTQYF
once TRBJ2-1 . TRBV2 TGTGCCAGCATTCAGGGGGGGTCTACGGCGTTCTTC CASIQGGSTAFF
. TRBJ1-2 TRBD1 TRBV5-1 TGCGCCAGCAGCTCCGGACAGGGAACTCTAGGCTACACCTTC CASSSGQGTLGYTF
. TRBJ1-1 TRBD1 TRBV29-1 TGCAGCGTTCGCAGACAGGGCACTGGTGAAGCTTTCTTT CSVRRQGTGEAFF
. TRBJ2-2 TRBD1 TRBV5-1 TGCGCCAGCAGCTTGACCCGACAGGGGGGAACCGGGGAGCTGTTTTTT CASSLTRQGGTGELFF
. TRBJ1-1 . TRBV27 TGTGCCAGCAGTTTAAGGCCACCCCTGAACACTGAAGCTTTCTTT CASSLRPPLNTEAFF
. TRBJ1-1 TRBD1 TRBV6-1 TGTGCCAGCATTGGGACAGGGATCACTGAAGCTTTCTTT CASIGTGITEAFF
. TRBJ1-5 TRBD1 TRBV10-3 TGTGCCATCAGCGGGACAGGCCTCAATCAGCCCCAGCATTTT CAISGTGLNQPQHF